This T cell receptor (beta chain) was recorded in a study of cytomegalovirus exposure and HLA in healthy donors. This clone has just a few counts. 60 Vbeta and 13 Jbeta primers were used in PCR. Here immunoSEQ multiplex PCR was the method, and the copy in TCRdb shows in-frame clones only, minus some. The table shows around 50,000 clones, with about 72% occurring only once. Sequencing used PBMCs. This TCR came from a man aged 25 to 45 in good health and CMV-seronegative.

The CDR3 DNA follows: TGTGCCAGCAGTTACTTCCAGGGGCGATCCTACGAGCAGTACTTC. Protein: CASSYFQGRSYEQYF. The chain recombines TRBV6-5 with TRBJ2-7; tentative D call: TRBD1 (6 bases). From germline, CDR1 is MNHEY and CDR2 SVGAGI. Trimming cost V 1 base and J 1 base, with 11 bases left between them. CDR3 size: 15 residues.